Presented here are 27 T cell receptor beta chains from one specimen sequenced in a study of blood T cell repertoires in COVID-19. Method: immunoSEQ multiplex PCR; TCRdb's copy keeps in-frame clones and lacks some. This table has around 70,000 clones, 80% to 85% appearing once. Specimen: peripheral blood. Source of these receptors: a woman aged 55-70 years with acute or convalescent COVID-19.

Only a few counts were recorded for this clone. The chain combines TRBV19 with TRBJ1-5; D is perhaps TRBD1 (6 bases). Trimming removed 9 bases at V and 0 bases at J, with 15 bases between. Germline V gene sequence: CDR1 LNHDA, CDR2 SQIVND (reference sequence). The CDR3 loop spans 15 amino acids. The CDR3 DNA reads TGTGCCAGCAAAAGGGGGTCCCATAGCAATCAGCCCCAGCATTTT. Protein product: CASKRGSHSNQPQHF.

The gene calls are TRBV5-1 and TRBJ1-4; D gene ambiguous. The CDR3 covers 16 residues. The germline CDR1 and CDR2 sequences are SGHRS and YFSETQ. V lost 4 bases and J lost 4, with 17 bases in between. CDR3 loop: CASSPGTSGYNEKLFF. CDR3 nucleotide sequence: TGCGCCAGCAGCCCGGGAACTTCGGGCTATAATGAAAAACTGTTTTTT. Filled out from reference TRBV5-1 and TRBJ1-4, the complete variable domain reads KAGVTQTPRYLIKTRGQQVTLSCSPISGHRSVSWYQQTPGQGLQFLFEYFSETQRNKGNFPGRFSGRQFSNSRSEMNVSTLELGDSALYLCASSPGTSGYNEKLFFGSGTQLSVL.

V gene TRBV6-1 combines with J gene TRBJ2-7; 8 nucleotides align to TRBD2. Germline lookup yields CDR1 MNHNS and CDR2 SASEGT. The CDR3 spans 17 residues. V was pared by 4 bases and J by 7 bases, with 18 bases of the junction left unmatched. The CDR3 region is CASSVRQVSGGITEQYF. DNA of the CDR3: TGTGCCAGCAGTGTAAGACAGGTGAGCGGGGGAATTACGGAGCAGTACTTC.

The DNA of the CDR3 is TGTGCCAGCAAGGGGGCCTTCACAGATACGCAGTATTTT. This gives the protein CASKGAFTDTQYF. The J gene is TRBJ2-3, the V gene TRBV9; 7 bases fit TRBD1. Germline CDR1 and CDR2: SGDLS and YYNGEE. The CDR3 is 13 amino acids. The V gene end was trimmed by 6 bases and the J gene end by 2 bases; junction bases not matched to a gene: 3.

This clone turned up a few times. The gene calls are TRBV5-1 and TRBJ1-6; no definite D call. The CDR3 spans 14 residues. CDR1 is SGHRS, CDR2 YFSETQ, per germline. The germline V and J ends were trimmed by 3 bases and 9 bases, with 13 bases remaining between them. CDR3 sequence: CASSSLGVGSPLHF. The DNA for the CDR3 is TGCGCCAGCAGCTCCCTCGGGGTGGGTTCACCCCTCCACTTT. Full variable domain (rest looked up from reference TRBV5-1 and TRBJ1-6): KAGVTQTPRYLIKTRGQQVTLSCSPISGHRSVSWYQQTPGQGLQFLFEYFSETQRNKGNFPGRFSGRQFSNSRSEMNVSTLELGDSALYLCASSSLGVGSPLHFGNGTRLTVT.

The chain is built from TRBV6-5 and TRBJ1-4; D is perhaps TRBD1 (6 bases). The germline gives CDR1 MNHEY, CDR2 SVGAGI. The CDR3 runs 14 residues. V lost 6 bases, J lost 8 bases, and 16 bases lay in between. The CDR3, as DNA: TGTGCCAGCAGAATCGGGGGGGCTGGGGAAAAACTGTTTTTT. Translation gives CASRIGGAGEKLFF.

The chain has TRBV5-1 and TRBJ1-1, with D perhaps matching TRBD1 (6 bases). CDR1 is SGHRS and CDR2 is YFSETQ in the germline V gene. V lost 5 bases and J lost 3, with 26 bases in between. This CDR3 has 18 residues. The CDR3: CASRDGGLGALTDTEAFF. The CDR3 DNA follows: TGCGCCAGCAGGGACGGTGGTTTGGGGGCGCTTACAGACACTGAAGCTTTCTTT.

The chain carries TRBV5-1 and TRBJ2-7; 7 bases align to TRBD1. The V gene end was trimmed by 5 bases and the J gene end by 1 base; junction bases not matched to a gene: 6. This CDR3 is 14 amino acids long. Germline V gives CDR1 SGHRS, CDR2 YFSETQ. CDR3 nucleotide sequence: TGCGCCAGCAGGGGGCAGGGGGTATCCTACGAGCAGTACTTC. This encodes CASRGQGVSYEQYF.

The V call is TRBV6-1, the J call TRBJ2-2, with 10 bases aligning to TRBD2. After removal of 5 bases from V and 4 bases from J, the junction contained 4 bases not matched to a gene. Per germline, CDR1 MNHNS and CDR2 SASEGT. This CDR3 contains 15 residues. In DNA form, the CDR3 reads TGTGCCAGCAGTTCTCAGCGGGGGGGCACCGGGGAGCTGTTTTTT. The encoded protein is CASSSQRGGTGELFF.

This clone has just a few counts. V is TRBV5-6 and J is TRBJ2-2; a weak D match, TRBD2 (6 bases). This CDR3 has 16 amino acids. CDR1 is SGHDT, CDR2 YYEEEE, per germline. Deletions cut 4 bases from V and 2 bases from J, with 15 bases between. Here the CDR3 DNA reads TGTGCCAGCAGCGATAGCGGAGGGGCCAACACCGGGGAGCTGTTTTTT. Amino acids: CASSDSGGANTGELFF.

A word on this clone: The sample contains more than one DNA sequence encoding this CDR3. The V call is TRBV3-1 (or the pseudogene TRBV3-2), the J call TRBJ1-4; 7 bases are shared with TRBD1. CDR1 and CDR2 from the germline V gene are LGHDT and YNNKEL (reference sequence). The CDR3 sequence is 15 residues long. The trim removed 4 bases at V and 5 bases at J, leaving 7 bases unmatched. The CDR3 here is CASSLKGAGNEKLFF. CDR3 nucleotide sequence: TGTGCCAGCAGCCTTAAGGGGGCAGGGAATGAAAAACTGTTTTTT.

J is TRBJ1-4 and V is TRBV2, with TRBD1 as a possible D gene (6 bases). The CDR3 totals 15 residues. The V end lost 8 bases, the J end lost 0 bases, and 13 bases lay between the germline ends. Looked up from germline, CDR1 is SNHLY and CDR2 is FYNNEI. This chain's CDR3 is CASRGHPTTNEKLFF. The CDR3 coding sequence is TGTGCCAGCCGGGGACACCCTACAACTAATGAAAAACTGTTTTTT. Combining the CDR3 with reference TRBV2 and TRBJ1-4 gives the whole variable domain EPEVTQTPSHQVTQMGQEVILRCVPISNHLYFYWYRQILGQKVEFLVSFYNNEISEKSEIFDDQFSVERPDGSNFTLKIRSTKLEDSAMYFCASRGHPTTNEKLFFGSGTQLSVL.

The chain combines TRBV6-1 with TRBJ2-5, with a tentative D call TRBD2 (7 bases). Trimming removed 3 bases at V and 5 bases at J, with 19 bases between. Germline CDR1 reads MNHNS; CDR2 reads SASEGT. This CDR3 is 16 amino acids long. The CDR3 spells CASSDVGGGPEETQYF. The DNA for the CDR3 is TGTGCCAGCAGTGACGTAGGGGGAGGGCCGGAGGAGACCCAGTACTTC.

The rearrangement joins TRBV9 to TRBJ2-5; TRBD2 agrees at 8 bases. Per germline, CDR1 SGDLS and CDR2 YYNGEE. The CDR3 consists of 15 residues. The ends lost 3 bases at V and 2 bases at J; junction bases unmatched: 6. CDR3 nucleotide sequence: TGTGCCAGCAGCGGGAATAGCGGGACTCAAGAGACCCAGTACTTC. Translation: CASSGNSGTQETQYF.

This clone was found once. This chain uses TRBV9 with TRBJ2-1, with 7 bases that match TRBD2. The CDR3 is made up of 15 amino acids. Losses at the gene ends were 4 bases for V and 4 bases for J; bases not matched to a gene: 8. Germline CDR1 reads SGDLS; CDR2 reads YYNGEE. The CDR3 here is CASSTGGYQYNEQFF. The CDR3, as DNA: TGTGCCAGCAGCACCGGGGGGTACCAATACAATGAGCAGTTCTTC.

The DNA of the CDR3 is TGTGCCAGCAGTCCTAGTCTCTTTTTGGGTTCACTGGATCAGCCCCAGCATTTT. Protein: CASSPSLFLGSLDQPQHF. This chain uses TRBV28 with TRBJ1-5, with D hard to call. Germline CDR1 and CDR2: MDHEN and SYDVKM. CDR3 length: 18 residues. Between the trimmed V and J ends, which lost 5 bases and 5 bases, there was a span of 25 bases. The full variable domain, in which reference TRBV28 and TRBJ1-5 provide the parts outside the CDR3, is DVKVTQSSRYLVKRTGEKVFLECVQDMDHENMFWYRQDPGLGLRLIYFSYDVKMKEKGDIPEGYSVSREKKERFSLILESASTNQTSMYLCASSPSLFLGSLDQPQHFGDGTRLSIL.

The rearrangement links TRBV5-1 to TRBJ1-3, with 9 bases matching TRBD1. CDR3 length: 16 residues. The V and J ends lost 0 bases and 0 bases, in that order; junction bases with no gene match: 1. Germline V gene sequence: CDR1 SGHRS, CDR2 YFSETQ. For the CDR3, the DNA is TGCGCCAGCAGCTTGGGGGACAGGGTCTCTGGAAACACCATATATTTT. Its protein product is CASSLGDRVSGNTIYF.

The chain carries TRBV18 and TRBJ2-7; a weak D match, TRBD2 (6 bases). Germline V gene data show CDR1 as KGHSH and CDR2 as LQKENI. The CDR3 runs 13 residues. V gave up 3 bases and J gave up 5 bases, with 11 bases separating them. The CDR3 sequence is CASSPRLEDEQYF. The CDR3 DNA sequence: TGTGCCAGCTCACCTAGACTAGAGGACGAGCAGTACTTC.

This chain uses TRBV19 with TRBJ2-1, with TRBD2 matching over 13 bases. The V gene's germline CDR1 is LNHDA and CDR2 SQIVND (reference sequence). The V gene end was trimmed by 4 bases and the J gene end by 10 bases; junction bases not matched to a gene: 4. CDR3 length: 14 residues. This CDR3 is CASSNGLAGAEQFF. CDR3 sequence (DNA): TGTGCCAGTAGTAATGGACTAGCGGGGGCAGAGCAGTTCTTC. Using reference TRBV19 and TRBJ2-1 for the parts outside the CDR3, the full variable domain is DGGITQSPKYLFRKEGQNVTLSCEQNLNHDAMYWYRQDPGQGLRLIYYSQIVNDFQKGDIAEGYSVSREKKESFPLTVTSAQKNPTAFYLCASSNGLAGAEQFFGPGTRLTVL.

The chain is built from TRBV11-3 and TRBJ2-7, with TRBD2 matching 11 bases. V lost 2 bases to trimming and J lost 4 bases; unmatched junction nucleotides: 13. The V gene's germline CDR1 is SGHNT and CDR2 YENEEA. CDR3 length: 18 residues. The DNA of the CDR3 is TGTGCCAGCAGCTTACCCCCTCCCCAACTAGCGGGAGTTTACGAGCAGTACTTC. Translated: CASSLPPPQLAGVYEQYF.

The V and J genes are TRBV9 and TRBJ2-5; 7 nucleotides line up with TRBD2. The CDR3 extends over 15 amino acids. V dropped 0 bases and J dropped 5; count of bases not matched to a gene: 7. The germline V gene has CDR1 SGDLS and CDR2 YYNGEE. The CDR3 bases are TGTGCCAGCAGCGTAGCCCCCCTCGGGGGGGAGACCCAGTACTTC. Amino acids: CASSVAPLGGETQYF.

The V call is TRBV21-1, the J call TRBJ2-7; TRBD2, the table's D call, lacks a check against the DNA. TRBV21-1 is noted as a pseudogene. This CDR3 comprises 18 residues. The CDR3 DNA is TGTGCCAGCAGCAAATCAACACTAGCGGGAGATTGGTGTTACGAGCAGTACTTC. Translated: CASSKSTLAGDWCYEQYF.

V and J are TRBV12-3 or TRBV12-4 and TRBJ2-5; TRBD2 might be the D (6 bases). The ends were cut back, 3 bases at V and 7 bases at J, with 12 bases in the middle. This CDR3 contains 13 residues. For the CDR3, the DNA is TGTGCCAGCAGTTTCGGAGGGCCCGGGACCCAGTACTTC. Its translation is CASSFGGPGTQYF.

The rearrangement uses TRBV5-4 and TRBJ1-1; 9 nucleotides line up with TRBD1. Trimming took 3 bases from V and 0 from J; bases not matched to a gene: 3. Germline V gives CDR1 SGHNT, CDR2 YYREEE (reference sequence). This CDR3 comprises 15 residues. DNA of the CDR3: TGTGCCAGCAGCTGGACAGGGGCGATGAACACTGAAGCTTTCTTT. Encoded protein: CASSWTGAMNTEAFF.

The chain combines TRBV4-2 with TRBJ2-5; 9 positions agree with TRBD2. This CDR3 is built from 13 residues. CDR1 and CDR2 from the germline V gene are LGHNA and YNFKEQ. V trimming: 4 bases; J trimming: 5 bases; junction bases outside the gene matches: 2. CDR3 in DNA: TGTGCCAGCAGCCGCAGCGGGGGGGAGACCCAGTACTTC. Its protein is CASSRSGGETQYF.

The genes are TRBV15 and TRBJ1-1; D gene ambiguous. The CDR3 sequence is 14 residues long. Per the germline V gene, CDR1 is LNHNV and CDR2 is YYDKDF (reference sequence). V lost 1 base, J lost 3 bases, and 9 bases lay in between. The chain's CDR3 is CATSRAWPDTEAFF. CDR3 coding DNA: TGTGCCACCAGCAGAGCGTGGCCAGACACTGAAGCTTTCTTT. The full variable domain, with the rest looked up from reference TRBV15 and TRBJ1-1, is DAMVIQNPRYQVTQFGKPVTLSCSQTLNHNVMYWYQQKSSQAPKLLFHYYDKDFNNEADTPDNFQSRRPNTSFCFLDIRSPGLGDTAMYLCATSRAWPDTEAFFGQGTRLTVV.

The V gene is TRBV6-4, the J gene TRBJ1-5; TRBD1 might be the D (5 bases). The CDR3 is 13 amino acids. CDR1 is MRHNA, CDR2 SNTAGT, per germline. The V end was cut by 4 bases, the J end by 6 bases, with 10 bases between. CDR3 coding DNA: TGTGCCAGCAGTGTCAGGGTGGGTCAGCCCCAGCATTTT. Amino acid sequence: CASSVRVGQPQHF.